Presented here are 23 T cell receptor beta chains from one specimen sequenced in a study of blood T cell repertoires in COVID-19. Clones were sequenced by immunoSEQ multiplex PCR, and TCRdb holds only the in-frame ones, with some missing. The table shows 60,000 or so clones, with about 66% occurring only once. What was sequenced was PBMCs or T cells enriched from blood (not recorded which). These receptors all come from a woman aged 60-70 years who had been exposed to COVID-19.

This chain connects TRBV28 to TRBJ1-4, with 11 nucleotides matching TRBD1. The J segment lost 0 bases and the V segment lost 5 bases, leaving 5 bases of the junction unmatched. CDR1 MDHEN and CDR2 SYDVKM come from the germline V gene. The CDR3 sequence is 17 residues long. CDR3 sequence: CASSLSGQGATNEKLFF. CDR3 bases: TGTGCCAGCAGTCTATCGGGACAGGGGGCAACTAATGAAAAACTGTTTTTT.

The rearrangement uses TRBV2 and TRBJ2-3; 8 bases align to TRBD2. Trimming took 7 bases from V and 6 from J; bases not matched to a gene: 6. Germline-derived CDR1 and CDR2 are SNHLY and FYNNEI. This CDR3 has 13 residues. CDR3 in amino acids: CASTQRGTDTQYF. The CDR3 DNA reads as TGTGCCAGCACGCAGCGGGGGACGGATACGCAGTATTTT. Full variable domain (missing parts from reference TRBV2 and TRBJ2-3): EPEVTQTPSHQVTQMGQEVILRCVPISNHLYFYWYRQILGQKVEFLVSFYNNEISEKSEIFDDQFSVERPDGSNFTLKIRSTKLEDSAMYFCASTQRGTDTQYFGPGTRLTVL.

CDR3 bases: TGTGCCAGCAGCTCTAGCGGGGGGGCCAACAATGAGCAGTTCTTC. It is translated as CASSSSGGANNEQFF. V usage is TRBV3-1 (or the pseudogene TRBV3-2) and J usage is TRBJ2-1, with 12 bases fitting TRBD2. This CDR3 is built from 15 residues. Germline V lookup: CDR1 LGHDT, CDR2 YNNKEL (reference sequence). V gave up 5 bases and J gave up 5 bases; unmatched junction bases: 4.

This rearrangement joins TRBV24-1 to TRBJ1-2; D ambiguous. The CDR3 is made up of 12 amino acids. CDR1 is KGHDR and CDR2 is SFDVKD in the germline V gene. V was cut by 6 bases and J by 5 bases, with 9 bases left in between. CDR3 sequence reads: CATSSGMYGYTF. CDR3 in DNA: TGTGCCACCAGTTCCGGGATGTATGGCTACACCTTC.

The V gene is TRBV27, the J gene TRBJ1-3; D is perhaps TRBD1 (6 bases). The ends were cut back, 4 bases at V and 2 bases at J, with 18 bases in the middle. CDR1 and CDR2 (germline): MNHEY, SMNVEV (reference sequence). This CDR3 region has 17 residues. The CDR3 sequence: CASSSRGVQGPGNTIYF. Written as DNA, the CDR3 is TGTGCCAGCAGTTCACGGGGGGTACAGGGTCCTGGAAACACCATATATTTT.

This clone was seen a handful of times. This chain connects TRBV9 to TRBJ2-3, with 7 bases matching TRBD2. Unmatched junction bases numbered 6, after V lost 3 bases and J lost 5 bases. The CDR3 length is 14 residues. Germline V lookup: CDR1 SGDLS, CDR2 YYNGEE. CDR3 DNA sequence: TGTGCCAGCAGCGAGGGACTATTAGGAGATACGCAGTATTTT. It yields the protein CASSEGLLGDTQYF.

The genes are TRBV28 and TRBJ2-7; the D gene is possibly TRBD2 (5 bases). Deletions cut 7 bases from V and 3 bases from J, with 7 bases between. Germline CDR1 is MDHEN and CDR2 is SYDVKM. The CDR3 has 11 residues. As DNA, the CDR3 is TGTGCCAGCATAGGAGGCTACGAGCAGTACTTC. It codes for CASIGGYEQYF.

This CDR3 is CASIGRGYGYTF. CDR3 DNA: TGTGCCAGTATTGGCAGGGGCTATGGCTACACCTTC. The chain recombines TRBV19 with TRBJ1-2; D is possibly TRBD1 (6 bases). Germline CDR1 reads LNHDA; CDR2 reads SQIVND (reference sequence). V lost 7 bases and J lost 4, with 10 bases in between. The CDR3 extends over 12 amino acids.

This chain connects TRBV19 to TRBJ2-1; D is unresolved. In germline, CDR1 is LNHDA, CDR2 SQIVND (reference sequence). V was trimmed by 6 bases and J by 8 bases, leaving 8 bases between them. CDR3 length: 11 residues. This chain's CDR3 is CASSFRDEQFF. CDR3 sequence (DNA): TGTGCCAGTAGCTTCCGGGATGAGCAGTTCTTC.

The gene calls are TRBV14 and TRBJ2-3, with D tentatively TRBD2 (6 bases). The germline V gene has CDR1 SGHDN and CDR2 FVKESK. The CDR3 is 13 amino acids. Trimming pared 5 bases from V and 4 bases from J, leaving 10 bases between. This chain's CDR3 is CASSFSSADTQYF. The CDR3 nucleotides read TGTGCCAGCAGCTTTTCTAGCGCAGATACGCAGTATTTT.

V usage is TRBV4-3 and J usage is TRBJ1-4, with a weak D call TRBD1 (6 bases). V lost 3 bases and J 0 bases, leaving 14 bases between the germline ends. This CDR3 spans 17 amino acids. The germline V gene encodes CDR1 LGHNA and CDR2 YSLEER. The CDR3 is CASSQGAGPATNEKLFF. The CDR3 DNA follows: TGCGCCAGCAGCCAGGGGGCAGGACCAGCAACTAATGAAAAACTGTTTTTT.

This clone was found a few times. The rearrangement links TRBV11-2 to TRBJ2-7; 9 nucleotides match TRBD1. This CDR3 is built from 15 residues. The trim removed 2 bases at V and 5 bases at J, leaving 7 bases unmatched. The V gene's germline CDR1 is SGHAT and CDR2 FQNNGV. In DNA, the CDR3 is TGTGCCAGCAGCTTAAGGCCAGGACAGGGGCACGAGCAGTACTTC. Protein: CASSLRPGQGHEQYF.

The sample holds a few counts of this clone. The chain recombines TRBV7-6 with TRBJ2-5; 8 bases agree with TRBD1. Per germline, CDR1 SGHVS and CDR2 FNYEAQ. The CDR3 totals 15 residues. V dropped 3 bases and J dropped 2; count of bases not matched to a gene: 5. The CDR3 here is CASSFSGGTQETQYF. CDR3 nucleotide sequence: TGTGCCAGCAGCTTCTCAGGGGGCACACAAGAGACCCAGTACTTC.

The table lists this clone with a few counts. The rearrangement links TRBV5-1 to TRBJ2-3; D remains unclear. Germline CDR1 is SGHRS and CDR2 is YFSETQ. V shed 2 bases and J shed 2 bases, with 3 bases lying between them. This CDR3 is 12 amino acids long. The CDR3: CASSLHTDTQYF. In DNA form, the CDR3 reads TGCGCCAGCAGCTTACACACAGATACGCAGTATTTT.

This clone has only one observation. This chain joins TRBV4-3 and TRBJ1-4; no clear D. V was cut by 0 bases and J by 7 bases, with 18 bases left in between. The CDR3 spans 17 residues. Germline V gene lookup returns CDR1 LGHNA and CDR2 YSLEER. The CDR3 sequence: CASSQDRERGGGEKLFF. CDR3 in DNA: TGCGCCAGCAGCCAAGATCGGGAGCGGGGAGGAGGTGAAAAACTGTTTTTT.

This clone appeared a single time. The CDR3 DNA is TGCAGCGCAGGGAGCGCGTACTATGGCTACACCTTC. Protein product: CSAGSAYYGYTF. The genes are TRBV29-1 and TRBJ1-2; D is perhaps TRBD1 (5 bases). Trimming pared 7 bases from V and 3 bases from J, leaving 12 bases between. Germline V gene data show CDR1 as SQVTM and CDR2 as ANQGSEA. There are 12 residues in the CDR3.

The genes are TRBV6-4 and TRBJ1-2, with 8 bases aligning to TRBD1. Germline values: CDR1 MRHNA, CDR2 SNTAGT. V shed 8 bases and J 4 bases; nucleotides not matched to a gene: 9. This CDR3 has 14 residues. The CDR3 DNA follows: TGTGCCAGCCGGGCGACAGGGGAGGGCTATGGCTACACCTTC. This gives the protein CASRATGEGYGYTF.

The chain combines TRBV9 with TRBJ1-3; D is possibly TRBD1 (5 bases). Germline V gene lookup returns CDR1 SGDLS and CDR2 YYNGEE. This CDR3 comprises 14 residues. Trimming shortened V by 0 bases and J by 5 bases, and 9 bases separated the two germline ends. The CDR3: CASSVEPDRNTIYF. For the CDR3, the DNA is TGTGCCAGCAGCGTAGAGCCGGACAGAAACACCATATATTTT. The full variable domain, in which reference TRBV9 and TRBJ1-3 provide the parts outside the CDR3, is DSGVTQTPKHLITATGQRVTLRCSPRSGDLSVYWYQQSLDQGLQFLIQYYNGEERAKGNILERFSAQQFPDLHSELNLSSLELGDSALYFCASSVEPDRNTIYFGEGSWLTVV.

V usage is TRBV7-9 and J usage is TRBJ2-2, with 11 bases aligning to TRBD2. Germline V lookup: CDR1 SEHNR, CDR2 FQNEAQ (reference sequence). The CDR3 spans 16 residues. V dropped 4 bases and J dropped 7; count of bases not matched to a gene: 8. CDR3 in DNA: TGTGCCAGCAGCTCCCTGACTAGCGGGGAAGACGGGGAGCTGTTTTTT. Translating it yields CASSSLTSGEDGELFF.

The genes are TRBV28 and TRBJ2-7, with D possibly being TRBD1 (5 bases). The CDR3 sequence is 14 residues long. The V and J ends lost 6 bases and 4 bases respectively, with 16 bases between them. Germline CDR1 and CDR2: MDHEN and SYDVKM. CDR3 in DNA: TGTGCCAGCAGCACCGGGCCACCAGGGTACGAGCAGTACTTC. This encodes CASSTGPPGYEQYF.

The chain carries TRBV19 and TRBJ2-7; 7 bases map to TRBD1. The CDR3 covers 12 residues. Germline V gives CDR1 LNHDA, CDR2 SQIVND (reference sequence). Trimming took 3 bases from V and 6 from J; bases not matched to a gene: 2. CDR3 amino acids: CASSIPGGEQYF. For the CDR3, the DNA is TGTGCCAGTAGTATTCCAGGGGGCGAGCAGTACTTC.

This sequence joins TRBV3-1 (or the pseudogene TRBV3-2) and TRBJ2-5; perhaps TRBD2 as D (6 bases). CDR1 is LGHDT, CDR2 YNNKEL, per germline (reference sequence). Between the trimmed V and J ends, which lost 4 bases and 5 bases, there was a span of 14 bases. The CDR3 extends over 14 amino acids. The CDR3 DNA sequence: TGTGCCAGCAGCCGGCCCGGAGGGAGGGAGACCCAGTACTTC. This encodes CASSRPGGRETQYF.

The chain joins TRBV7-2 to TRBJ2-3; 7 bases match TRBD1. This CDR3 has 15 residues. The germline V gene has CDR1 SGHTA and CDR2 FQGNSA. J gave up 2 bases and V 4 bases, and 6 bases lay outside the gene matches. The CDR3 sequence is CASSSAGTDTDTQYF. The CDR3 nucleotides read TGTGCCAGCAGCTCGGCCGGGACAGACACAGATACGCAGTATTTT. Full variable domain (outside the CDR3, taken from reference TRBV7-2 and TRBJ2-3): GAGVSQSPSNKVTEKGKDVELRCDPISGHTALYWYRQSLGQGLEFLIYFQGNSAPDKSGLPSDRFSAERTGGSVSTLTIQRTQQEDSAVYLCASSSAGTDTDTQYFGPGTRLTVL.